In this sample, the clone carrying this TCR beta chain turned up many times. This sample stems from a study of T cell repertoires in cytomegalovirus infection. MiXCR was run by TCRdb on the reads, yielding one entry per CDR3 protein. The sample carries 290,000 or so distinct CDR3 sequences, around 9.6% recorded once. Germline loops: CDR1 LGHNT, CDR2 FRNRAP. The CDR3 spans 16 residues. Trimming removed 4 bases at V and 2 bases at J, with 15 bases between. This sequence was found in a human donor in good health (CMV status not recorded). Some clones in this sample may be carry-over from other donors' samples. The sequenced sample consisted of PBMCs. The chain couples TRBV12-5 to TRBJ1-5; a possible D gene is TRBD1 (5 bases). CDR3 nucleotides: TGTGCTAGTGGTTCCTATGGGGGTCGAGGCAATCAGCCCCAGCATTTT. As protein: CASGSYGGRGNQPQHF.